This T cell receptor beta chain was sequenced for a study of Ad26.COV2.S vaccination and SARS-CoV-2 variants. Study as a whole: Recipients of Ad26.COV2.S got it intramuscularly, once or twice 56 days apart.

Only in-frame clones appear in the TCRdb table, and some are missing; sequencing was by immunoSEQ multiplex PCR. This table holds some 420,000 clones, around 89% found once. Treatment here: some 20 received Ad26.COV2.S at low or high dose, single or two shots; roughly five received placebo; per-sample allocation not given. Material that was analyzed had been drawn on day 63 after the first vaccine or placebo injection. As to this clone: The antigen is not known.

Study-level results: A substantial breadth of spike-specific CD8+ and CD4+ T cell responses after vaccination has been reported. People given the vaccine had a wider spike-specific TCR breadth than placebo recipients did. Analytic work on TCR breadth and depth might have understated the full extent of total T cell responses.

The CDR3 sequence is 16 residues long. Germline V gene data show CDR1 as SNHLY and CDR2 as FYNNEI. Trimming cost V 6 bases and J 3 bases; bases outside gene matches: 7. J is TRBJ2-2 and V is TRBV2, with TRBD1 matching 10 bases. The input for sequencing was peripheral blood, taken in a trial of Ad26.COV2.S vaccine versus placebo. The receptor comes from a person aged 18-60 years who received the Ad26.COV2.S COVID-19 vaccine or a placebo. The CDR3 nucleotides are TGTGCCAGCAGCGCCGGGACAGGGGCATACACCGGGGAGCTGTTTTTT. Protein: CASSAGTGAYTGELFF. Full variable domain (remainder filled in from reference TRBV2 and TRBJ2-2): EPEVTQTPSHQVTQMGQEVILRCVPISNHLYFYWYRQILGQKVEFLVSFYNNEISEKSEIFDDQFSVERPDGSNFTLKIRSTKLEDSAMYFCASSAGTGAYTGELFFGEGSRLTVL.